This TCR beta chain was sequenced in a study of blood T cell repertoires in COVID-19. Study details: The cDNA or gDNA used as material had been derived from T cells, B-cell-depleted T cells, or PBMCs.

In the authors' methods: Reference gene primer amplification gave estimated nucleated cell counts. TCRdb's table, derived via immunoSEQ multiplex PCR, lists solely in-frame clones and lacks some. That table gives V, J and clone size, and the DNA gave D and trimming. The sample carries roughly 100,000 clones, roughly 92% recorded once. The CDR3 sequence is 14 residues long. The germline V gene has CDR1 SGHRS and CDR2 YFSETQ. Trimming stripped 4 bases from V and 4 bases from J, with 15 bases between. This receptor was taken from a woman between 50 and 59 years old with COVID-19, enrolled during active disease. Specimen: peripheral blood. The chain employs TRBV5-1 and TRBJ2-7; weak D call: TRBD2 (6 bases). The CDR3 sequence is CASSPAPGGYEQYV. For the CDR3, the DNA is TGCGCCAGCAGCCCTGCTCCCGGGGGTTACGAGCAGTACGTC.